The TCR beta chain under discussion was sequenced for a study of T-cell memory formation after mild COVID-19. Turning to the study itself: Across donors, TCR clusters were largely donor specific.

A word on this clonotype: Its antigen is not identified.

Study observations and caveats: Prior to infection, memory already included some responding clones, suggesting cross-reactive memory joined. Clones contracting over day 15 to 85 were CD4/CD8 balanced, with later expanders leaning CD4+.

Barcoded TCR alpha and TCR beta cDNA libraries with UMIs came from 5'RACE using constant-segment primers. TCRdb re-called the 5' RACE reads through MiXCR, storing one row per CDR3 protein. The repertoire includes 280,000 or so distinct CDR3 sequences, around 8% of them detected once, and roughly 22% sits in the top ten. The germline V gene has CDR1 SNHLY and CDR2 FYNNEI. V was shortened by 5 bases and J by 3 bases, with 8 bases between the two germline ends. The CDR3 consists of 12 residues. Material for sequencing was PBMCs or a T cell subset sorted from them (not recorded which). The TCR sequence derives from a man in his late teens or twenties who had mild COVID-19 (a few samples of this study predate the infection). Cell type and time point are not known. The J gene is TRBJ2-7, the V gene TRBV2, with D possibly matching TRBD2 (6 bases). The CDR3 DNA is TGTGCCAGCAGTTTGGACTACTACGAGCAGTACGTC. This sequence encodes CASSLDYYEQYV.